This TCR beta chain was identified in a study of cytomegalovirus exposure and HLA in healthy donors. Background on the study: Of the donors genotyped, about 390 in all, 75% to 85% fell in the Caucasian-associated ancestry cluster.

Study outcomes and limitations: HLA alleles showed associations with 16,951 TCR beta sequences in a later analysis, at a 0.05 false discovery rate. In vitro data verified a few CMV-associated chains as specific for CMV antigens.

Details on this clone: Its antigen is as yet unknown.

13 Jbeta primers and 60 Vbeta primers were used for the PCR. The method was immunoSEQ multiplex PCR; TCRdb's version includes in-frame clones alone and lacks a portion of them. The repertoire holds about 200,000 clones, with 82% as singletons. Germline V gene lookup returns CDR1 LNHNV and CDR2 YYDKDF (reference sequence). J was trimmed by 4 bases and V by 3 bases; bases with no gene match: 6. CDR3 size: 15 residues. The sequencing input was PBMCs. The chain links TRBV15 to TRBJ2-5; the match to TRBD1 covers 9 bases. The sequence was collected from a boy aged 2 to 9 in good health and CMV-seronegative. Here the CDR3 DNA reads TGTGCCACCAGCAGGGACAGGGGAAGGGGAGAGACCCAGTACTTC. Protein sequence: CATSRDRGRGETQYF.